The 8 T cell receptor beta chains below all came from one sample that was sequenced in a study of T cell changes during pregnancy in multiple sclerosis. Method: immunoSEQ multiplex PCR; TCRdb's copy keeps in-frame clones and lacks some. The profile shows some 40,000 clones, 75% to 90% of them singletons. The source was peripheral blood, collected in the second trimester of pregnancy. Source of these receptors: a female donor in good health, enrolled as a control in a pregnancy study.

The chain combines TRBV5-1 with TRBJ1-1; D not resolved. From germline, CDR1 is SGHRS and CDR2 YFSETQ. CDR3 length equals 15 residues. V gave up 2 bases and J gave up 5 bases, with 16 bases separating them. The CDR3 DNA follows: TGCGCCAGCAGCTTCACCCACCCGGCCGGGACTGAAGCTTTCTTT. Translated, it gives CASSFTHPAGTEAFF. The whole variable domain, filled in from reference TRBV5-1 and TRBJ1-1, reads KAGVTQTPRYLIKTRGQQVTLSCSPISGHRSVSWYQQTPGQGLQFLFEYFSETQRNKGNFPGRFSGRQFSNSRSEMNVSTLELGDSALYLCASSFTHPAGTEAFFGQGTRLTVV.

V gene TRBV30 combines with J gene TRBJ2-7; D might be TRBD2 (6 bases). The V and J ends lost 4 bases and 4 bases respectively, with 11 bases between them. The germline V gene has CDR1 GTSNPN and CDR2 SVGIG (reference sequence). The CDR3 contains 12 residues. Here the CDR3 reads CAWMIREYEQYF. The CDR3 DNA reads TGTGCCTGGATGATCCGGGAGTACGAGCAGTACTTC.

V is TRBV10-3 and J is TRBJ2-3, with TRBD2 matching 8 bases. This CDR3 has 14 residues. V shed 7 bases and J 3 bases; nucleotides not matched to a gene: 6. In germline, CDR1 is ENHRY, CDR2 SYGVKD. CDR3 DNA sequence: TGTGCCATCACCAAAGCGGGGGATACAGATACGCAGTATTTT. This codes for CAITKAGDTDTQYF.

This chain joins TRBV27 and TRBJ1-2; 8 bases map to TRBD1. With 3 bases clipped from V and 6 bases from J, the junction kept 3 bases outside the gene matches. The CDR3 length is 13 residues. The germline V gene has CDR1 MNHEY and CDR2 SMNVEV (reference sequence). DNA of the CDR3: TGTGCCAGCAGTTTCTCAGGGGGCGATGGCTACACCTTC. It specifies CASSFSGGDGYTF.

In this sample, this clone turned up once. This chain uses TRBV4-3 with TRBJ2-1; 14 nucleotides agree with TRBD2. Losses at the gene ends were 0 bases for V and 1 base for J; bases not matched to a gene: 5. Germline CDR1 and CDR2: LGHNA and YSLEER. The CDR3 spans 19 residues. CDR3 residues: CASSQDLGLAGGSYNEQFF. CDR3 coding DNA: TGCGCCAGCAGCCAAGATCTAGGACTAGCGGGGGGTTCCTACAATGAGCAGTTCTTC.

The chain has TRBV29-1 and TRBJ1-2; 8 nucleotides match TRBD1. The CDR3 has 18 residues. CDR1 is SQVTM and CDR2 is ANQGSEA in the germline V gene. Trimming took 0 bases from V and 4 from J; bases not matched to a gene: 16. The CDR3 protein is CSVEDPVRGHSPSYGYTF. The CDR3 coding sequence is TGCAGCGTTGAAGATCCCGTCAGGGGGCACTCTCCTTCCTATGGCTACACCTTC.

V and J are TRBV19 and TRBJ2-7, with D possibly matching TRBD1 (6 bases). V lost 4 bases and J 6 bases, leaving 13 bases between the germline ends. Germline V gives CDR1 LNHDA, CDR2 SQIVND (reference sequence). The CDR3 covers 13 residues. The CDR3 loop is CASSSRDISEQYF. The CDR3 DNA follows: TGTGCCAGTAGTAGCCGGGACATTTCCGAGCAGTACTTC.

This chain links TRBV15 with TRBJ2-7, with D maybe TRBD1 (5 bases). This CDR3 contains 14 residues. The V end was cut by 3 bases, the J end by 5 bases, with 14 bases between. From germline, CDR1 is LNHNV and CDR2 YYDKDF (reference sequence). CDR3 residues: CATSSGHSRDEQYF. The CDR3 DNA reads TGTGCCACCAGCAGTGGACACTCACGAGACGAGCAGTACTTC.